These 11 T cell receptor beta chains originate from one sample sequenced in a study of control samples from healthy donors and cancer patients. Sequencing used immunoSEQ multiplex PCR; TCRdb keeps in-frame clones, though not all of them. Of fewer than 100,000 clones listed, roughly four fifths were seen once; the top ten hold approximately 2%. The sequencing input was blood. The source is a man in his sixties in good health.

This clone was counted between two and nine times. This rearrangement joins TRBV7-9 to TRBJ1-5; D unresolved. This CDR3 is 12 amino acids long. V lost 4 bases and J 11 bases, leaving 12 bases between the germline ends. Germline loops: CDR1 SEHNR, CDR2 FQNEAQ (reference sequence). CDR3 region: CASSSAVSAQHF. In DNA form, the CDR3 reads TGTGCCAGCAGCTCAGCCGTTTCGGCCCAGCATTTT. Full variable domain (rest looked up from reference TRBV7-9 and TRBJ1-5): DTGVSQNPRHKITKRGQNVTFRCDPISEHNRLYWYRQTLGQGPEFLTYFQNEAQLEKSRLLSDRFSAERPKGSFSTLEIQRTEQGDSAMYLCASSSAVSAQHFGDGTRLSIL.

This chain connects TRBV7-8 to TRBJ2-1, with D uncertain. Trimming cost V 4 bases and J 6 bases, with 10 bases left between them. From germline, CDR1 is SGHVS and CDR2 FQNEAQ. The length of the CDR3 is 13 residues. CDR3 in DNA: TGTGCCAGCAGCTCATACAAAATCAATGAGCAGTTCTTC. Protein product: CASSSYKINEQFF.

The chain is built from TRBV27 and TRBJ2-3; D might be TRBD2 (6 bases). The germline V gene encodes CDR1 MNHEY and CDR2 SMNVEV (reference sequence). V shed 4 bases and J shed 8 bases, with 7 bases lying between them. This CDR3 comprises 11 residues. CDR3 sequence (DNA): TGTGCCAGCAGTTACGGGAGTACGCAGTATTTT. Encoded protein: CASSYGSTQYF.

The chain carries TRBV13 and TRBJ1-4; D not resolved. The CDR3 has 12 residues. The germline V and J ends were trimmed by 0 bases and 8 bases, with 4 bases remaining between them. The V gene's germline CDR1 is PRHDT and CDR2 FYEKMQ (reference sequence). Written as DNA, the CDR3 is TGTGCCAGCAGCTTAGGCCGGGAAAAACTGTTTTTT. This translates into CASSLGREKLFF.

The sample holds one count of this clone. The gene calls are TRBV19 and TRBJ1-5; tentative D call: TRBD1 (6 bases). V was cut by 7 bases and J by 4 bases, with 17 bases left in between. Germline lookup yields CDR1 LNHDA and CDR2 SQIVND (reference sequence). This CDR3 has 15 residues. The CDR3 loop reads CASTSHRAMNQPQHF. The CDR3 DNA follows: TGTGCCAGTACCTCCCACAGGGCCATGAATCAGCCCCAGCATTTT.

The CDR3: CASSEGAGTDTQYF. The CDR3 coding sequence is TGTGCCAGCAGTGAAGGAGCGGGGACAGATACGCAGTATTTT. The chain is built from TRBV6-1 and TRBJ2-3; 7 nucleotides match TRBD2. Losses at the gene ends were 1 base for V and 3 bases for J; bases not matched to a gene: 1. This CDR3 is built from 14 residues. Germline V lookup: CDR1 MNHNS, CDR2 SASEGT.

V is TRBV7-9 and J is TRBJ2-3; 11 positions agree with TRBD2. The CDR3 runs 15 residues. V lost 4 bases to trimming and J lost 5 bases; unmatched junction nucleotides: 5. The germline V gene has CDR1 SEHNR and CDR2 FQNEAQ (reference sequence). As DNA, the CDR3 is TGTGCCAGCAGCTCTTCTAGCGGGAGGATAGATACGCAGTATTTT. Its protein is CASSSSSGRIDTQYF.

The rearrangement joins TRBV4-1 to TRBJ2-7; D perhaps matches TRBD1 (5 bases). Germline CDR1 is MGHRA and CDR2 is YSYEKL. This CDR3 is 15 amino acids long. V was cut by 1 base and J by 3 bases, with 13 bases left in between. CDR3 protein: CASSQAYRSVYEQYF. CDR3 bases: TGCGCCAGCAGCCAAGCCTACAGGAGTGTCTACGAGCAGTACTTC.

CDR3 coding DNA: TGTGCCACCAGTGATCTTAACCGGGACAGGGTCACGGCTGGCTACACCTTC. Protein: CATSDLNRDRVTAGYTF. V gene TRBV24-1 combines with J gene TRBJ1-2; 9 nucleotides match TRBD1. V shed 3 bases, J shed 7 bases, and the junction held 14 bases outside the gene matches. Per the germline V gene, CDR1 is KGHDR and CDR2 is SFDVKD. CDR3 length: 17 amino acids.

CDR3 region: CASSLQGSSTDTQYF. CDR3 coding DNA: TGTGCCAGTAGCTTACAGGGGTCTAGCACAGATACGCAGTATTTT. This sequence joins TRBV19 and TRBJ2-3; 7 bases are a match to TRBD1. CDR3 length equals 15 residues. V gave up 6 bases and J gave up 0 bases; unmatched junction bases: 6. CDR1 is LNHDA and CDR2 is SQIVND in the germline V gene (reference sequence).

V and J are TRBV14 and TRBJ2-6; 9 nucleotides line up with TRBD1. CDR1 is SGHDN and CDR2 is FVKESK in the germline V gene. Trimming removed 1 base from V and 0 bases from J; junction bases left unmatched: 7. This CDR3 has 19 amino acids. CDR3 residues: CASSQGWDRENSGANVLTF. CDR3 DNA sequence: TGTGCCAGCAGCCAAGGTTGGGACAGGGAGAACTCTGGGGCCAACGTCCTGACTTTC. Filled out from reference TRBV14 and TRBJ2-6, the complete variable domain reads EAGVTQFPSHSVIEKGQTVTLRCDPISGHDNLYWYRRVMGKEIKFLLHFVKESKQDESGMPNNRFLAERTGGTYSTLKVQPAELEDSGVYFCASSQGWDRENSGANVLTFGAGSRLTVL.